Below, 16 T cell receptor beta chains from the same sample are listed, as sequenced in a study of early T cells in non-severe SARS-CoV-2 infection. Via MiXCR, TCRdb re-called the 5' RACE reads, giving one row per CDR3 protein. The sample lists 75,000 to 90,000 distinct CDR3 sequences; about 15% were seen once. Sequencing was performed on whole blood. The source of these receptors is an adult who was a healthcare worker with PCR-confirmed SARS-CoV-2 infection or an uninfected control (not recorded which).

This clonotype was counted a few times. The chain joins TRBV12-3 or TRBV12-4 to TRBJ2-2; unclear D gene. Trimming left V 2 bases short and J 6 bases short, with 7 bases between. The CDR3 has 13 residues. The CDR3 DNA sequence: TGTGCCAGCAGTTTAAGGCAGGCCGGGGAGCTGTTTTTT. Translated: CASSLRQAGELFF.

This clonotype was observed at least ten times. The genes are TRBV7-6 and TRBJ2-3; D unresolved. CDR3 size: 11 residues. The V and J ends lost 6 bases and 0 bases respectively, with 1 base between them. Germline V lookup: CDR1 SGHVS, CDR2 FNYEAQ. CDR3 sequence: CASSSTDTQYF. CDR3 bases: TGTGCCAGCAGTAGCACAGATACGCAGTATTTT.

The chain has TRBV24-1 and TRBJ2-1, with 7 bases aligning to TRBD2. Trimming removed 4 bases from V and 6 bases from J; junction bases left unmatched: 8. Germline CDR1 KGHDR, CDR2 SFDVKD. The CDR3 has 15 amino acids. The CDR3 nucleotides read TGTGCCACCAGTGAGGTGGGAGGGCCTCTCAATGAGCAGTTCTTC. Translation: CATSEVGGPLNEQFF.

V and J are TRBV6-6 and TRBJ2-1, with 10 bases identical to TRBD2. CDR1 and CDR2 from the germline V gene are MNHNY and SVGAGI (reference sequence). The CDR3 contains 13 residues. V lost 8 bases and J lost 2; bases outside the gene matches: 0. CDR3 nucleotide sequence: TGTGCCAGCGGGACTAGCGCCTACAATGAGCAGTTCTTC. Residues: CASGTSAYNEQFF.

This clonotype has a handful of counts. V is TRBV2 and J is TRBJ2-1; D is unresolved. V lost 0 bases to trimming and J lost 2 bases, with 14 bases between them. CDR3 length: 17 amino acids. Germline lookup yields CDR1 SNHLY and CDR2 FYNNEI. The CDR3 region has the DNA TGTGCCAGCAGTGAAGCGCATAGGACCTCACCCTACAATGAGCAGTTCTTC. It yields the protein CASSEAHRTSPYNEQFF.

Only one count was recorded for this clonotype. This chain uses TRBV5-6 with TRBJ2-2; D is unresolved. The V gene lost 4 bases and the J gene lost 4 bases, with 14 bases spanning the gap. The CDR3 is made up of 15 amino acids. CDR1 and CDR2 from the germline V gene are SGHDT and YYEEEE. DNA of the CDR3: TGTGCCAGCAGCCTGATACCGGCGAGCACCGGGGAGCTGTTTTTT. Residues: CASSLIPASTGELFF.

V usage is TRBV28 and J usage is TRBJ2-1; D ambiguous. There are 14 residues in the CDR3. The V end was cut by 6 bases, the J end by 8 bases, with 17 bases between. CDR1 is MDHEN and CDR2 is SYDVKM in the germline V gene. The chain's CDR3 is CASSQPSLFYEQFF. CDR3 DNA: TGTGCCAGCAGCCAACCTAGTTTGTTCTATGAGCAGTTCTTC. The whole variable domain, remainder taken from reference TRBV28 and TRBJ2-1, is DVKVTQSSRYLVKRTGEKVFLECVQDMDHENMFWYRQDPGLGLRLIYFSYDVKMKEKGDIPEGYSVSREKKERFSLILESASTNQTSMYLCASSQPSLFYEQFFGPGTRLTVL.

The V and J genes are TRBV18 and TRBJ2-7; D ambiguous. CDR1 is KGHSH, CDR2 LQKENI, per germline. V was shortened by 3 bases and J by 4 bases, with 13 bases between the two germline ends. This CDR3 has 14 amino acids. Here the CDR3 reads CASSPTPGVYEQYF. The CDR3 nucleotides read TGTGCCAGCTCACCGACACCAGGAGTATACGAGCAGTACTTC.

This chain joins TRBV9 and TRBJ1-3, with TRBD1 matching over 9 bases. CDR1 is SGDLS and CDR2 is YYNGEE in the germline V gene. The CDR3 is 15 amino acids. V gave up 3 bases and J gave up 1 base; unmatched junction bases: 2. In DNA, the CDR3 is TGTGCCAGCAGCGGACAGGGGGTGTCTGGAAACACCATATATTTT. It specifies CASSGQGVSGNTIYF. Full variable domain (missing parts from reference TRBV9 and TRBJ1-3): DSGVTQTPKHLITATGQRVTLRCSPRSGDLSVYWYQQSLDQGLQFLIQYYNGEERAKGNILERFSAQQFPDLHSELNLSSLELGDSALYFCASSGQGVSGNTIYFGEGSWLTVV.

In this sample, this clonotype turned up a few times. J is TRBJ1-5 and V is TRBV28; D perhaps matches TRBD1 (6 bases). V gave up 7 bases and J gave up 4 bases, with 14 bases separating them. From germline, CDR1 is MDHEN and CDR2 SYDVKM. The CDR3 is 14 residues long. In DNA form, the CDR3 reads TGTGCCAGCAAATCCGACAGGCTAAATCAGCCCCAGCATTTT. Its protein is CASKSDRLNQPQHF.

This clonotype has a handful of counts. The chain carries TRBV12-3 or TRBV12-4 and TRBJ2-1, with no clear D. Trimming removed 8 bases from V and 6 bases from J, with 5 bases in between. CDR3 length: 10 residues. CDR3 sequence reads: CASGLNEQFF. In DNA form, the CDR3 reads TGTGCCAGCGGCCTCAATGAGCAGTTCTTC.

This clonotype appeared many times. The CDR3 protein is CASSQEGQGVFIQYF. CDR3 bases: TGTGCCAGCAGCCAAGAGGGACAGGGGGTGTTCATTCAGTACTTC. The chain employs TRBV3-1 and TRBJ2-4, with 11 bases lining up with TRBD1. Germline values: CDR1 LGHDT, CDR2 YNNKEL (reference sequence). There are 15 residues in the CDR3. V was pared by 0 bases and J by 9 bases, with 4 bases of the junction left unmatched.

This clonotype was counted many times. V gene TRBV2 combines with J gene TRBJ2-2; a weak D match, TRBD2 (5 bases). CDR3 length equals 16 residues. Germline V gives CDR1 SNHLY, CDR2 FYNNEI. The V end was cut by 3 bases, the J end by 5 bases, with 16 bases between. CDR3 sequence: CASSDPERPRTGELFF. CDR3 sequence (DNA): TGTGCCAGCAGTGACCCGGAGCGGCCGAGGACCGGGGAGCTGTTTTTT.

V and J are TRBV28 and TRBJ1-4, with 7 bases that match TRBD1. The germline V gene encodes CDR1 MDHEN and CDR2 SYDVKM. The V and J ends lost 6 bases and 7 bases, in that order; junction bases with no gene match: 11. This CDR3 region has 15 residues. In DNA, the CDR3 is TGTGCCAGCAGGAGAGTACAGGGGACTCCTGAAAAACTGTTTTTT. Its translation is CASRRVQGTPEKLFF.

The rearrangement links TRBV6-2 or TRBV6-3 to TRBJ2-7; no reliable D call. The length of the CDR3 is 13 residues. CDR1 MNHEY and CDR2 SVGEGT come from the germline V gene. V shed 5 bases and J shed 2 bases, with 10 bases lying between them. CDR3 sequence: CASSPRVPYEQYF. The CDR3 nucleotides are TGTGCCAGCAGTCCCCGGGTCCCCTACGAGCAGTACTTC.

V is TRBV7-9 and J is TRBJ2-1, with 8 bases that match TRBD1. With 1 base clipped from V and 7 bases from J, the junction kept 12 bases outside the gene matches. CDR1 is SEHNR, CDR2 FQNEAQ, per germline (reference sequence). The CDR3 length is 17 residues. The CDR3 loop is CASSLDVGGQVENEQFF. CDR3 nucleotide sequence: TGTGCCAGCAGCTTAGATGTAGGGGGACAGGTAGAAAATGAGCAGTTCTTC.